This is a list of T cell receptor beta chains from one sample in a study of T cells in Graves' hyperthyroidism and ophthalmopathy. In TCRdb, the multiplex PCR reads were re-called with MiXCR into one record per CDR3 protein. The table has approximately 520,000 distinct CDR3 sequences, around 21% seen once. The sequenced material came from blood. All receptors derive from a man between 18 and 35 years old with Graves' hyperthyroidism. The CDR3 runs from the conserved cysteine through the conserved F or W. The order of the fields is CDR3 protein, CDR3 DNA, J gene, V gene, clone size, D gene. D genes are given only for firm matches. The size entry is marked missing in some rows and otherwise reads once, few, many or a size class.

CASSPWTGGDGNQPQHF TGTGCCAGCAGTCCGTGGACAGGGGGCGATGGCAATCAGCCCCAGCATTTT TRBJ1-5 TRBV12-3/TRBV12-4 - TRBD1
CASSLRSLRETQYF TGTGCCAGCAGTTTACGGAGTTTGAGGGAGACCCAGTACTTC TRBJ2-5 TRBV12-3/TRBV12-4 - -
CASRRGALGDQPQHF TGTGCCAGCAGACGGGGCGCCCTAGGGGATCAGCCCCAGCATTTT TRBJ1-5 TRBV6-2/TRBV6-3 many -
CASSRDSLPDEQYF TGTGCCAGCAGTCGGGACAGTCTCCCGGACGAGCAGTACTTC TRBJ2-7 TRBV12-3/TRBV12-4 few TRBD1
CASRQLGGTETQYF TGTGCCAGTCGCCAACTAGGGGGAACGGAGACCCAGTACTTC TRBJ2-5 TRBV5-6 - -
CATSSGIQQQETQYF TGTGCCACCAGCAGTGGGATACAACAACAAGAGACCCAGTACTTC TRBJ2-5 TRBV15 many -
CASSNPGTETGELFF TGCGCCAGCAGCAATCCCGGGACGGAGACCGGGGAGCTGTTTTTT TRBJ2-2 TRBV5-1 few -
CAISHPRAGNTDAFF TGTGCCATCAGCCACCCCCGGGCGGGGAACACTGATGCTTTCTTT TRBJ1-1 TRBV10-3 - -
CASSVVGLGQETQYF TGTGCCAGCAGCGTAGTGGGACTAGGCCAAGAGACCCAGTACTTC TRBJ2-5 TRBV9 many TRBD2
CASSFGTGGGYTF TGTGCCAGCAGTTTCGGGACAGGGGGTGGCTACACCTTC TRBJ1-2 TRBV27 many TRBD1